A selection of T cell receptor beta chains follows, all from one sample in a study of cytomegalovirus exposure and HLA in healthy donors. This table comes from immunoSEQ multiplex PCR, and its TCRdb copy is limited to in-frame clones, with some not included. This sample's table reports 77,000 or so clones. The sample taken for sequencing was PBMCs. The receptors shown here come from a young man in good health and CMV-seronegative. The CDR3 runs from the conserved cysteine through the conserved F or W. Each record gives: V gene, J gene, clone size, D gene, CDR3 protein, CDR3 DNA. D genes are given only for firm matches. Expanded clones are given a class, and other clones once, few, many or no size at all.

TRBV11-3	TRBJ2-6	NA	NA	CASSLRAGTGANVLTF	TGTGCCAGCAGCTTACGAGCAGGTACTGGGGCCAACGTCCTGACTTTC
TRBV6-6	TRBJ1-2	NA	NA	CASSSPRRVDYGYTF	TGTGCCAGCAGTTCCCCCCGCAGGGTGGACTATGGCTACACCTTC
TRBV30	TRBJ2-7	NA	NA	CAWSVGGAAHEQYF	TGTGCCTGGAGTGTAGGGGGGGCTGCGCACGAGCAGTACTTC
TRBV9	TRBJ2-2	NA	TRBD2	CASSPGLPTGELFF	TGTGCCAGCAGTCCGGGACTACCCACCGGGGAGCTGTTTTTT
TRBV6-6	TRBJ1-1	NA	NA	CASSYTGRGLVTEAFF	TGTGCCAGCAGTTACACTGGACGCGGGCTTGTGACTGAAGCTTTCTTT
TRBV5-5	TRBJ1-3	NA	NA	CASSLVSSSGNTIYF	TGTGCCAGCAGCTTGGTTTCTTCCTCTGGAAACACCATATATTTT
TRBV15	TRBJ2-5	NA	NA	CATSRGSGTLNIQYF	TGTGCCACCAGCAGAGGATCAGGGACATTAAATATCCAGTACTTC
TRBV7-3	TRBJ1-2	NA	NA	CASSLTSDYGYTF	TGTGCCAGCAGCTTAACGTCCGACTATGGCTACACCTTC
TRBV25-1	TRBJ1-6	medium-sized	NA	CASSGRTSNSPLHF	TGTGCCAGCAGTGGTCGAACTTCGAATTCACCCCTCCACTTT
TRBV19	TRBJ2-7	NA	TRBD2	CASSIRGRAYEQYF	TGTGCCAGTAGTATTCGGGGGAGGGCCTACGAGCAGTACTTC
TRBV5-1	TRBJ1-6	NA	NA	CASSLGGYRSPLHF	TGCGCCAGCAGCTTGGGGGGCTACCGGTCACCCCTCCACTTT
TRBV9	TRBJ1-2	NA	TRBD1	CASSVDGQVYGYTF	TGTGCCAGCAGCGTAGACGGACAGGTTTATGGCTACACCTTC
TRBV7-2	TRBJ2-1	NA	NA	CASSDRQAPAYNEQFF	TGTGCCAGCAGCGACCGACAGGCACCAGCGTACAATGAGCAGTTCTTC
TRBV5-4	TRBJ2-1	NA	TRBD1	CASSTGTGDYNEQFF	TGTGCCAGCAGCACCGGGACAGGCGATTACAATGAGCAGTTCTTC
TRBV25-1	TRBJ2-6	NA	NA	CASSELQFSDSGANVLTF	TGTGCCAGCAGTGAGTTACAGTTTAGCGACTCTGGGGCCAACGTCCTGACTTTC
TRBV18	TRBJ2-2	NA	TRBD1	CASSPRTGVDTGELFF	TGTGCCAGCTCACCACGGACAGGGGTGGACACCGGGGAGCTGTTTTTT
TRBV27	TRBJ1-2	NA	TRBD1	CASSLYPDRGYGYTF	TGTGCCAGCAGTTTATACCCGGACAGGGGCTATGGCTACACCTTC
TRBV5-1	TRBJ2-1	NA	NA	CASTSGTLSSYNEQFF	TGCGCCAGCACATCCGGGACTTTAAGCTCCTACAATGAGCAGTTCTTC
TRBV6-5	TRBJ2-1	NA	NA	CASKRSYNEQFF	TGTGCCAGCAAACGGTCCTACAATGAGCAGTTCTTC
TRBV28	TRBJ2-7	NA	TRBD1	CASSYRGRYEQYF	TGTGCCAGCAGCTACAGGGGGCGGTACGAGCAGTACTTC
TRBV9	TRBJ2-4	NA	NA	CASSRPGAIQYF	TGTGCCAGCAGCCGCCCCGGAGCCATTCAGTACTTC
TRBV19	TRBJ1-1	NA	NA	CASSIQGWTEAFF	TGTGCCAGTAGTATACAGGGTTGGACTGAAGCTTTCTTT
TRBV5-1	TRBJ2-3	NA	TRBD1	CASSWGQGVADTQYF	TGCGCCAGCAGCTGGGGACAGGGGGTGGCAGATACGCAGTATTTT
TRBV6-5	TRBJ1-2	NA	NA	CASSKPGGWGYTF	TGTGCCAGCAGTAAGCCGGGGGGATGGGGCTACACCTTC
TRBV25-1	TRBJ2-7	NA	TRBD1	CASSVGQGYEQYF	TGTGCCAGCAGTGTAGGACAGGGCTACGAGCAGTACTTC
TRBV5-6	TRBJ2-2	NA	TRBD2	CASSLASLAGGTGELFF	TGTGCCAGCAGCTTGGCCTCGCTAGCGGGAGGCACCGGGGAGCTGTTTTTT